Listed here are 14 T cell receptor beta chains from one sample, sequenced in a study of molecular identifiers for immune sequencing clone quantification. Each CDR3 protein gets one entry after TCRdb re-called the PCR reads with MiXCR. Of tens of thousands of distinct CDR3 sequences in the sample, about 17% were seen once. Input material: naive CD8+ T cells from blood, with Jurkat cell RNA spiked in. Subset denoted: FACS-sorted CD8+CD4-CCR7+CD45RA+ naive T cells. The source of these receptors is a human donor in good health. Some libraries in this study had Jurkat cell RNA spiked in.

In its sample, this clonotype was seen a few times. This sequence joins TRBV5-4 and TRBJ2-1; 8 bases align to TRBD2. The germline V gene encodes CDR1 SGHNT and CDR2 YYREEE (reference sequence). The CDR3 runs 19 residues. J was trimmed by 0 bases and V by 2 bases; bases with no gene match: 13. CDR3 in amino acids: CASSLLSGGPGFSYNEQFF. CDR3 coding DNA: TGTGCCAGCAGCTTATTGTCGGGAGGGCCGGGTTTCTCCTACAATGAGCAGTTCTTC. Supplemented by reference TRBV5-4 and TRBJ2-1, the full variable domain reads ETGVTQSPTHLIKTRGQQVTLRCSSQSGHNTVSWYQQALGQGPQFIFQYYREEENGRGNFPPRFSGLQFPNYSSELNVNALELDDSALYLCASSLLSGGPGFSYNEQFFGPGTRLTVL.

The chain combines TRBV11-2 with TRBJ2-7, with TRBD2 matching over 7 bases. The V segment lost 1 base and the J segment 1 base; nucleotides outside the gene matches: 4. The CDR3 is 15 amino acids. The germline V gene has CDR1 SGHAT and CDR2 FQNNGV. CDR3 DNA: TGTGCCAGCAGCTTAGCGGCTAGCGGTTCCTACGAGCAGTACTTC. Its translation is CASSLAASGSYEQYF.

This clonotype was counted ten times or more. The chain has TRBV12-3 or TRBV12-4 and TRBJ1-1; D perhaps matches TRBD1 (6 bases). The CDR3 has 15 amino acids. Trimming stripped 4 bases from V and 5 bases from J, with 17 bases between. This chain's CDR3 is CASSWMGGTKTEAFF. The CDR3, as DNA: TGTGCCAGCAGTTGGATGGGGGGCACAAAGACTGAAGCTTTCTTT.

About this clonotype itself: A much bigger clone sits one base away, suggesting this may be a read error. The chain links TRBV3-1 to TRBJ2-1; TRBD2 agrees at 9 bases. Germline-derived CDR1 and CDR2 are LGHDT and YNNKEL (reference sequence). The CDR3 is 15 amino acids. V lost 1 base to trimming and J lost 10 bases; unmatched junction nucleotides: 8. This CDR3 reads CASSQGTSGCPEQFF. The CDR3 DNA reads as TGTGCCAGCAGCCAAGGAACTAGCGGGTGCCCCGAGCAGTTCTTC.

This clonotype was seen more than once but under ten times. A read error is likely, as this CDR3 ends without the conserved phenylalanine or tryptophan. The chain has TRBV27 and TRBJ2-7; possibly TRBD1 for D (6 bases). Per the germline V gene, CDR1 is MNHEY and CDR2 is SMNVEV (reference sequence). The CDR3 consists of 13 residues. With 4 bases removed from V and 8 bases from J, the gap between germline ends came to 15 bases. CDR3 nucleotide sequence: TGTGCCAGCAGTTCAGGGCTGGGGGACAAGCAGTACCTC. Protein sequence: CASSSGLGDKQYL.

This clonotype has a handful of counts. V usage is TRBV11-2 and J usage is TRBJ2-7, with 7 bases fitting TRBD1. CDR1 and CDR2 (germline): SGHAT, FQNNGV. J lost 2 bases, V lost 1 base, and 2 bases had no gene match. The CDR3 length is 14 residues. The CDR3 DNA sequence: TGTGCCAGCAGCTTAGGGGGACAGACCTACGAGCAGTACTTC. This gives the protein CASSLGGQTYEQYF.

The CDR3 reads CASSQEFGTGRNIQYF. As DNA, the CDR3 is TGCGCCAGCAGCCAAGAGTTCGGGACAGGGAGAAACATTCAGTACTTC. This chain connects TRBV4-3 to TRBJ2-4, with 9 bases aligning to TRBD1. V was clipped by 0 bases and J by 6 bases; unmatched bases: 6. There are 16 residues in the CDR3. The germline V gene has CDR1 LGHNA and CDR2 YSLEER.

Turning to this clonotype: This may arise from a read error, as a much more abundant clone is one base away. The chain carries TRBV27 and TRBJ1-1, with D unclear. Germline values: CDR1 MNHEY, CDR2 SMNVEV (reference sequence). V was trimmed by 4 bases and J by 5 bases, leaving 14 bases between them. This CDR3 has 14 residues. Here the CDR3 reads CASSSSLVSTEAFF. The CDR3 DNA follows: TGTGCCAGCAGTTCCTCCCTCGTTTCGACTGAAGCTTTCTTT.

This clonotype was counted a few times. This rearrangement joins TRBV11-3 to TRBJ2-3, with 14 bases matching TRBD2. The CDR3 runs to 22 residues. CDR1 and CDR2 from the germline V gene are SGHNT and YENEEA. With V trimmed by 7 bases and J by 4 bases, 25 bases remained unmatched. The CDR3 protein is CASTEVLGTSGSPPTPPDTQYF. DNA of the CDR3: TGTGCCAGCACCGAGGTCCTAGGGACTAGCGGGAGCCCCCCCACCCCCCCAGATACGCAGTATTTT.

As for this clonotype: Relative to the germline gene, one junction end is altered; a read error may explain this. The V gene is TRBV7-9, the J gene TRBJ1-4, with TRBD1 identical over 9 bases. CDR1 is SEHNR, CDR2 FQNEAQ, per germline (reference sequence). The CDR3 is made up of 14 amino acids. This chain's CDR3 is CAGRSGQGNEKLFF. In DNA form, the CDR3 reads TGCGCCGGCAGGTCGGGACAGGGTAATGAAAAACTGTTTTTT.

This chain links TRBV27 with TRBJ2-1; D is unresolved. V was trimmed by 1 base and J by 5 bases, leaving 0 bases between them. This CDR3 contains 11 residues. The germline gives CDR1 MNHEY, CDR2 SMNVEV (reference sequence). The CDR3, as DNA: TGTGCCAGCAGTTTATACAATGAGCAGTTCTTC. Protein: CASSLYNEQFF.

This clonotype was seen repeatedly, ten times or more. This CDR3 is CASSLSGSSYNSPLHF. For the CDR3, the DNA is TGTGCCAGCAGTTTAAGTGGAAGCTCCTATAATTCACCCCTCCACTTT. This chain links TRBV28 with TRBJ1-6; D gene unclear. The germline CDR1 and CDR2 sequences are MDHEN and SYDVKM. V was pared by 2 bases and J by 0 bases, with 8 bases between. The CDR3 is 16 residues long.

With regard to this clonotype: Its ends do not fully match the called genes, so a read error is possible. This chain connects TRBV11-2 to TRBJ2-1; 8 bases align to TRBD2. Germline loops: CDR1 SGHAT, CDR2 FQNNGV. This CDR3 comprises 16 residues. The CDR3 bases are TGTGCCGGCAGCTTAGCGGGACTGAGCTCCTACAATGAGCAGTTCTTC. This codes for CAGSLAGLSSYNEQFF.

In this sample, this clonotype turned up a few times. This chain uses TRBV7-8 with TRBJ1-3; no definite D call. The germline V gene encodes CDR1 SGHVS and CDR2 FQNEAQ. There are 15 residues in the CDR3. The V end lost 2 bases, the J end lost 0 bases, and 8 bases lay between the germline ends. Here the CDR3 DNA reads TGTGCCAGCAGCTTATACGGAAACTCTGGAAACACCATATATTTT. Amino acid sequence: CASSLYGNSGNTIYF.